This TCR beta chain derives from a study of T-cell reconstitution after alpha-beta-depleted transplantation in children. The CDR3 sequence is 11 residues long. Trimming took 3 bases from V and 9 from J, leaving 8 bases between them. This clonotype was seen ten or more times. Using unique molecular identifiers, the investigators prepared the TCRbeta library. One entry per CDR3 protein results from TCRdb running MiXCR on the PCR reads. The sample has more than 550,000 distinct CDR3 sequences; 8% to 11% are singletons. This sample comprised PBMCs from the stem cell graft donor, obtained from the stem cell graft. V is TRBV12-3 or TRBV12-4 and J is TRBJ2-5; D may be TRBD2 (6 bases). The receptor comes from a human donor who donated a stem cell graft to a child with acute myeloid leukemia. The CDR3 bases are TGTGCCAGCAGTTTGCGGGACGCCCAGTACTTC. This sequence encodes CASSLRDAQYF.